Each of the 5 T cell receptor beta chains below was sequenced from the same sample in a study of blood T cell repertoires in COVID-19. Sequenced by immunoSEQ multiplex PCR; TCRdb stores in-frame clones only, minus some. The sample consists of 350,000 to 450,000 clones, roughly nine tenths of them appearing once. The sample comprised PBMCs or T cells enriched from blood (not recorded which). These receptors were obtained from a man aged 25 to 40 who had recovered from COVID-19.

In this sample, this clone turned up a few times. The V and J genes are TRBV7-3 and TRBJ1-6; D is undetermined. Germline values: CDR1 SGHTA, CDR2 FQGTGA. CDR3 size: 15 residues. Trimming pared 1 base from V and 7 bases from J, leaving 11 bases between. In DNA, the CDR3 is TGTGCCAGCAGCTTAAATGGGTACAGCAATTCACCCCTCCACTTT. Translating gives CASSLNGYSNSPLHF.

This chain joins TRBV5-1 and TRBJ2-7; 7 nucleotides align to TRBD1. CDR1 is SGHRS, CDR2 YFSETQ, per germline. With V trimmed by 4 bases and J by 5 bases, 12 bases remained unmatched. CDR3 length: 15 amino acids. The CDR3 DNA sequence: TGCGCCAGCAGCGACCAATCACAGGGGATTGACGAGCAGTACTTC. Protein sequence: CASSDQSQGIDEQYF.

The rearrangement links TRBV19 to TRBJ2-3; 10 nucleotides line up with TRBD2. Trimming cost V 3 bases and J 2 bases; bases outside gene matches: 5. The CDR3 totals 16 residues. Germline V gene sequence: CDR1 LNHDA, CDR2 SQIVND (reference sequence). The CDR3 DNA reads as TGTGCCAGTAGTATTAGAGCGGGAGGGCCCACAGATACGCAGTATTTT. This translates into CASSIRAGGPTDTQYF.

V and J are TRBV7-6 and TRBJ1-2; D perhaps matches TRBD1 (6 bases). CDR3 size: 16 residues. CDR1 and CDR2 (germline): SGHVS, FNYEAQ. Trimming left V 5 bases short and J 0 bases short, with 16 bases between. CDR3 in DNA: TGTGCCAGCAGCGTCCCCCGGGACACTCCTAACTATGGCTACACCTTC. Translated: CASSVPRDTPNYGYTF.

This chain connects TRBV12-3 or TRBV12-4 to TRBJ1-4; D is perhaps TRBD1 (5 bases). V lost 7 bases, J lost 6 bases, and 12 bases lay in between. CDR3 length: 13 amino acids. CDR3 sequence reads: CASTSWGYEKLFF. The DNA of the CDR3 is TGTGCCAGCACCTCGTGGGGCTATGAAAAACTGTTTTTT.